One TCR beta chain is described in this entry. Antigen specificity is unknown. TCRdb keeps only in-frame clones here, not all; method: immunoSEQ multiplex PCR. This sample has around 120,000 clones, with about 91% found just once. The sample originates from a study of T cell responses to AZD1222 COVID-19 vaccine. Study context: Second doses that came at about 4 or about 12 weeks were put together. Findings and caveats of the study: CD4 TCRs associated with vaccination spanned spike, dominating at 160-218 and 743-854. Donors in the cohort were predominantly white British and more often female, and clonal diversity was possibly underestimated.

The origin of this receptor is an adult in good health. The specimen was peripheral blood, collected on day 0 of AZD1222 vaccination.

The CDR3 nucleotides read TGTGCCAGCAGCTTCGGGGATCTCCTAAACACCATATATTTT. Encoded protein: CASSFGDLLNTIYF. The chain couples TRBV7-2 to TRBJ1-3, with D uncertain. Trimming removed 3 bases from V and 6 bases from J, with 12 bases in between. The germline V gene encodes CDR1 SGHTA and CDR2 FQGNSA. This CDR3 spans 14 amino acids.